By sample fraction, the clone carrying this T cell receptor beta chain is medium-sized (0.01 to 0.1%). Its antigen remains unidentified. These data come from a study of lung T cells in sarcoidosis with Löfgren's syndrome. Overall study: Analyses focused on Löfgren's syndrome patients. Study findings and constraints: Löfgren's syndrome patients reportedly showed greatest TRAV12-1 and TRBV2 expansion versus controls. Multiple Löfgren's syndrome patients reportedly shared TRAV12-1 and TRBV2 CDR3 motifs.

This CDR3 spans 14 amino acids. Germline assignment: CDR1 LGHDT and CDR2 YNNKEL (reference sequence). The V and J ends lost 2 bases and 0 bases respectively, with 2 bases between them. TCRdb re-derived calls from the reads in MiXCR, one entry per CDR3 protein. The sample includes some 10,000 distinct CDR3 sequences, 20% of them seen just once. The V gene is TRBV3-1, the J gene TRBJ2-6; D remains ambiguous. Source material: CD4+ T cells from bronchoalveolar lavage. The source of this sequence is a human donor with sarcoidosis (Löfgren's syndrome or another form), or a control subject (not recorded which). The CDR3 loop reads CASSQFSGANVLTF. The DNA for the CDR3 is TGTGCCAGCAGCCAATTCTCTGGGGCCAACGTCCTGACTTTC.